Given below is one T cell receptor (beta chain) in context. RNA in amounts of 0.5 to 1 ug was reverse transcribed with random hexamers. TCRdb reanalysed the immunoSEQ multiplex PCR reads using MiXCR and keeps one entry per CDR3 protein. The sample shows roughly 100,000 distinct CDR3 sequences, around 94% of them seen only once. Trimming took 5 bases from V and 5 from J; bases not matched to a gene: 9. This CDR3 comprises 15 residues. Per the germline V gene, CDR1 is LNHDA and CDR2 is SQIVND (reference sequence). The data belong to a study of CD8 T cells in Susac syndrome. The TCR sequence derives from a human donor with Susac syndrome. The sample was CD4+ T cells from PBMCs. V gene TRBV19 combines with J gene TRBJ2-4, with 7 bases lining up with TRBD1. For the CDR3, the DNA is TGTGCCAGTAGTCTACTCCGGGACAGAGAAAACATTCAGTACTTC. Translated, it gives CASSLLRDRENIQYF.